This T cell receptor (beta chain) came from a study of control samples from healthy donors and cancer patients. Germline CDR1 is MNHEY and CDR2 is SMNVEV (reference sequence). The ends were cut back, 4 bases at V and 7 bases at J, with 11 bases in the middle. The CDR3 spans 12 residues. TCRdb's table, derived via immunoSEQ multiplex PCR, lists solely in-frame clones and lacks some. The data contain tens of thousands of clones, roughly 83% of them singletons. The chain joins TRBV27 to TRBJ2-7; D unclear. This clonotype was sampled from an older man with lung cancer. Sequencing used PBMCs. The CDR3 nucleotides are TGTGCCAGCAGTTCTTCCACTCAGGAGCAGTACTTC. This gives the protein CASSSSTQEQYF.